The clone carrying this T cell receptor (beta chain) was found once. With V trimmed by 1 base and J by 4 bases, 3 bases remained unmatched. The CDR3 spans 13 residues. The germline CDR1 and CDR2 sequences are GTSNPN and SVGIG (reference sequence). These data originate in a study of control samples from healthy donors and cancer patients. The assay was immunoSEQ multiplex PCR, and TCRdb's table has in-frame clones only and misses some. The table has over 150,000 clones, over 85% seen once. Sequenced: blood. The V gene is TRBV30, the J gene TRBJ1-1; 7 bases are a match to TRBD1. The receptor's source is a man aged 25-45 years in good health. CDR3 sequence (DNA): TGTGCCTGGAGTGGAACAGGGGTCACTGAAGCTTTCTTT. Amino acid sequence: CAWSGTGVTEAFF.